This T cell receptor beta chain is from a study of molecular identifiers for immune sequencing clone quantification. Findings of the study overall: Effector cells had over 98% of their molecules in clones above 20 RNA copies, while naive cells had under 1%.

There are many counts of this clonotype. Its antigen is as yet unknown. Every naive CD8 library was made from between about 17,000 and 1,100,000 sorted cells with 10%, 30% or 50% RNA. Sorting selected naive CD8 T cells with a CD8+CD4-CCR7+CD45RA+ phenotype. With listed TCR primers and previously described methods, bulk TCR libraries were prepared. TCRdb ran MiXCR on the PCR reads and lists one entry per CDR3 protein. The sample comprises 300,000 to 350,000 distinct CDR3 sequences, around a fifth of which are singletons, and approximately 0.83% rests with the top ten. This CDR3 contains 12 residues. V lost 3 bases to trimming and J lost 2 bases, with 6 bases between them. Germline V CDR1 and CDR2: SQVTM, ANQGSEA.

The chain joins TRBV29-1 to TRBJ2-3; no definite D call. The sequenced sample consisted of naive CD8+ T cells from blood, with Jurkat cell RNA spiked in. Subset specified: FACS-sorted CD8+CD4-CCR7+CD45RA+ naive T cells. The clonotype comes from a human donor in good health. Some libraries in this study had Jurkat cell RNA spiked in. The CDR3: CSVDQLTDTQYF. In DNA, the CDR3 is TGCAGCGTTGATCAGCTCACAGATACGCAGTATTTT.